These 5 T cell receptor beta chains came from one sample sequenced in a study of T cells in Graves' hyperthyroidism and ophthalmopathy. The TCR beta CDR3 regions underwent amplification using RNA transcripts as the source. Carried out on the TCR CDR3, a first-round RT-PCR used the HTBI primer set. TCRdb fed the multiplex PCR reads into MiXCR, producing one record per CDR3 protein. Of over 500,000 distinct CDR3 sequences listed, roughly 45% were seen once; the top ten hold about 40%. Sequencing was performed on peripheral blood or thyroid tissue (not recorded which). The receptors come from an adult woman with Graves' disease, either hyperthyroidism or ophthalmopathy (not recorded which).

A few counts support this clonotype. An end of the junction does not agree with germline; a read error may underlie this. The V call is TRBV2, the J call TRBJ2-7; D is ambiguous. Germline V gene lookup returns CDR1 SNHLY and CDR2 FYNNEI. This CDR3 has 12 residues. For the CDR3, the DNA is TGTGCCAGCAGCGAGTTTCTGGGCCTTGCCCTATTC. Translated, it gives CASSEFLGLALF.

This clonotype came up a few times. The chain carries TRBV10-3 and TRBJ2-7; no reliable D call. Trimming removed 6 bases from V and 6 bases from J, with 9 bases in between. CDR3 length: 11 residues. CDR1 and CDR2 from the germline V gene are ENHRY and SYGVKD. The DNA of the CDR3 is TGTGCCATCAGCGCCGGTGGCGAGCAGTACTTC. Protein sequence: CAISAGGEQYF.

This sequence joins TRBV7-9 and TRBJ2-7; 10 bases map to TRBD1. The germline V gene has CDR1 SEHNR and CDR2 FQNEAQ (reference sequence). This CDR3 has 16 amino acids. The ends lost 5 bases at V and 2 bases at J; junction bases unmatched: 9. The CDR3 reads CASSALGQGPPYEQYF. The DNA of the CDR3 is TGTGCCAGCAGCGCCCTGGGACAGGGGCCACCCTACGAGCAGTACTTC.

This clonotype was counted many times. This sequence joins TRBV7-9 and TRBJ2-7, with 12 bases lining up with TRBD1. The germline V gene has CDR1 SEHNR and CDR2 FQNEAQ (reference sequence). Losses at the gene ends were 4 bases for V and 5 bases for J; bases not matched to a gene: 3. The CDR3 is 14 residues long. CDR3 residues: CASSSGTGGDEQYF. The DNA for the CDR3 is TGTGCCAGCAGCTCCGGGACAGGGGGCGACGAGCAGTACTTC. Using reference TRBV7-9 and TRBJ2-7 for the parts outside the CDR3, the full variable domain is DTGVSQNPRHKITKRGQNVTFRCDPISEHNRLYWYRQTLGQGPEFLTYFQNEAQLEKSRLLSDRFSAERPKGSFSTLEIQRTEQGDSAMYLCASSSGTGGDEQYFGPGTRLTVT.

The chain has TRBV20-1 and TRBJ1-1; no reliable D call. The CDR3 is 14 amino acids. The germline CDR1 and CDR2 sequences are DFQATT and SNEGSKA (reference sequence). V lost 5 bases and J 0 bases, leaving 13 bases between the germline ends. The chain's CDR3 is CSALLVQLNTEAFF. The CDR3 DNA sequence: TGCAGTGCTTTGCTCGTACAGCTGAACACTGAAGCTTTCTTT.